Presented here are 25 T cell receptor beta chains from one specimen sequenced in a study of blood T cell repertoires in COVID-19. Clones were read by immunoSEQ multiplex PCR, and TCRdb kept only the in-frame ones, dropping some. The sample consists of approximately 300,000 clones, roughly 90% of them appearing once. The sample comprised peripheral blood. These receptors originate from a man between 18 and 35 years old who had recovered from COVID-19.

V and J are TRBV18 and TRBJ1-5, with D tentatively TRBD1 (5 bases). From germline, CDR1 is KGHSH and CDR2 LQKENI. Trimming took off 2 bases at V and 2 bases at J, with 7 bases between the two ends. The CDR3 sequence is 14 residues long. CDR3 bases: TGTGCCAGCTCACCAGCGGGGGGCAATCAGCCCCAGCATTTT. Its translation is CASSPAGGNQPQHF.

This clone was seen more than once but under ten times. V is TRBV5-1 and J is TRBJ2-7; possible D gene TRBD1, 5 bases. V dropped 2 bases and J dropped 5 bases, with 14 bases sitting between them. This CDR3 contains 14 residues. Germline CDR1 is SGHRS and CDR2 is YFSETQ. CDR3 nucleotide sequence: TGCGCCAGCAGCTTATCGACAGCTCCGAACGAGCAGTACTTC. Translation: CASSLSTAPNEQYF.

The chain links TRBV6-5 to TRBJ2-7, with 12 bases matching TRBD2. The V gene's germline CDR1 is MNHEY and CDR2 SVGAGI. This CDR3 comprises 16 residues. The J segment lost 3 bases and the V segment lost 0 bases, leaving 3 bases of the junction unmatched. Written as DNA, the CDR3 is TGTGCCAGCAGTTACTCCGGACTAGCGGGAAACTACGAGCAGTACTTC. Residues: CASSYSGLAGNYEQYF.

This chain uses TRBV19 with TRBJ2-5; 8 positions match TRBD2. This CDR3 spans 14 amino acids. Trimming removed 4 bases from V and 7 bases from J; junction bases left unmatched: 8. Germline CDR1 reads LNHDA; CDR2 reads SQIVND (reference sequence). The CDR3 coding sequence is TGTGCCAGTAGTAGGACGGGGGGGACCGGGACCCAGTACTTC. It yields the protein CASSRTGGTGTQYF.

This clone was observed once. This chain connects TRBV10-2 to TRBJ1-2, with 9 bases identical to TRBD1. Germline CDR1 and CDR2: WSHSY and SAAADI. This CDR3 has 14 amino acids. The V gene end was trimmed by 7 bases and the J gene end by 7 bases; junction bases not matched to a gene: 10. The CDR3 DNA reads TGCGCCAGCACCCCGGGGGACAGGGCACGTGGCTACACCTTC. Translated: CASTPGDRARGYTF.

The V and J genes are TRBV24-1 and TRBJ2-1, with D possibly TRBD2 on 6 matching bases. The ends were cut back, 6 bases at V and 7 bases at J, with 18 bases in the middle. The CDR3 is 15 residues long. Germline V gene lookup returns CDR1 KGHDR and CDR2 SFDVKD. The CDR3 sequence: CATSPAGSGGNEQFF. The DNA for the CDR3 is TGTGCCACCAGTCCCGCAGGGTCCGGGGGTAATGAGCAGTTCTTC.

CDR3 bases: TGTGCCAGCAGTGCAACTGGGGCGTCGGGCACCGGGGAGCTGTTTTTT. It yields the protein CASSATGASGTGELFF. The gene calls are TRBV25-1 and TRBJ2-2, with a weak D call TRBD1 (5 bases). Germline CDR1 reads MGHDK; CDR2 reads SYGVNS. This CDR3 spans 16 amino acids. V shed 4 bases and J shed 4 bases, with 16 bases lying between them.

This sequence joins TRBV29-1 and TRBJ2-7; D not resolved. CDR1 is SQVTM, CDR2 ANQGSEA, per germline. The CDR3 totals 11 residues. Trimming removed 5 bases from V and 0 bases from J, with 5 bases in between. CDR3 DNA sequence: TGCAGCGTTCTAACCTCCTACGAGCAGTACTTC. Protein product: CSVLTSYEQYF.

The chain couples TRBV9 to TRBJ1-1; D possibly corresponds to TRBD1 (5 bases). The CDR3 covers 15 residues. Between the trimmed V and J ends, which lost 0 bases and 1 base, there was a span of 10 bases. The germline CDR1 and CDR2 sequences are SGDLS and YYNGEE. DNA for the CDR3: TGTGCCAGCAGCGTAGAGGGTCAGGGGAACACTGAAGCTTTCTTT. This encodes CASSVEGQGNTEAFF.

The V call is TRBV29-1, the J call TRBJ1-2, with a weak D call TRBD1 (6 bases). Germline loops: CDR1 SQVTM, CDR2 ANQGSEA. V lost 4 bases and J 2 bases, leaving 17 bases between the germline ends. The CDR3 consists of 15 residues. The CDR3 region is CSVVISGQINYGYTF. In DNA, the CDR3 is TGCAGCGTTGTCATTTCTGGACAGATCAACTATGGCTACACCTTC.

Written as DNA, the CDR3 is TGTGCCAGCAGCTTAGTTGGGGGGACGGGGGGAAACACCATATATTTT. Amino acid sequence: CASSLVGGTGGNTIYF. The genes are TRBV7-8 and TRBJ1-3, with a possible D match to TRBD1 (5 bases). The CDR3 is 16 amino acids. The germline gives CDR1 SGHVS, CDR2 FQNEAQ. Trimming removed 1 base at V and 4 bases at J, with 14 bases between.

The chain links TRBV18 to TRBJ2-5, with 9 bases lining up with TRBD1. This CDR3 has 14 amino acids. The V gene end was trimmed by 3 bases and the J gene end by 3 bases; junction bases not matched to a gene: 2. Germline values: CDR1 KGHSH, CDR2 LQKENI. CDR3 sequence (DNA): TGTGCCAGCTCACCCAGGGACAGGGAAGAGACCCAGTACTTC. Translation: CASSPRDREETQYF.

This clone was counted a single time. Other nucleotide sequences in the sample specify the same CDR3. The chain combines TRBV5-1 with TRBJ2-5, with a weak D call TRBD1 (5 bases). Trimming removed 4 bases from V and 2 bases from J, with 12 bases in between. CDR3 length: 14 residues. Germline V CDR1 and CDR2: SGHRS, YFSETQ. The CDR3 bases are TGCGCCAGCAGCCCAGGACAAGCACAAGAGACCCAGTACTTC. Its translation: CASSPGQAQETQYF.

V usage is TRBV10-3 and J usage is TRBJ2-7; possible D gene TRBD2, 6 bases. The CDR3 is made up of 12 amino acids. Germline V lookup: CDR1 ENHRY, CDR2 SYGVKD. The V end was cut by 4 bases, the J end by 4 bases, with 8 bases between. Here the CDR3 reads CAISVGGYEQYF. DNA for the CDR3: TGTGCCATCAGTGTGGGGGGATACGAGCAGTACTTC.

The rearrangement joins TRBV25-1 to TRBJ2-1, with a possible D match to TRBD2 (5 bases). V gave up 3 bases and J gave up 9 bases, with 18 bases separating them. Germline CDR1 and CDR2: MGHDK and SYGVNS. This CDR3 comprises 15 residues. The CDR3 loop reads CASSDPREGIGEQFF. As DNA, the CDR3 is TGTGCCAGCAGTGACCCACGGGAAGGTATTGGTGAGCAGTTCTTC.

The rearrangement joins TRBV2 to TRBJ1-6; D unresolved. Trimming stripped 2 bases from V and 7 bases from J, with 12 bases between. The CDR3 is 15 residues long. CDR1 SNHLY and CDR2 FYNNEI come from the germline V gene. CDR3 sequence reads: CASSERQPRNSPLHF. In nucleotides, the CDR3 is TGTGCCAGCAGTGAACGGCAGCCTAGGAATTCACCCCTCCACTTT.

The chain joins TRBV10-3 to TRBJ2-3; D may be TRBD1 (5 bases). Per the germline V gene, CDR1 is ENHRY and CDR2 is SYGVKD. V lost 5 bases and J lost 2, with 17 bases in between. The CDR3 sequence is 16 residues long. The CDR3 loop is CAISQAGSTVTDTQYF. The CDR3 bases are TGTGCCATCAGTCAGGCAGGATCGACAGTCACAGATACGCAGTATTTT.

The gene calls are TRBV4-3 and TRBJ1-4, with TRBD1 as a possible D gene (5 bases). Germline CDR1 and CDR2: LGHNA and YSLEER. V lost 5 bases, J lost 3 bases, and 13 bases lay in between. The CDR3 loop spans 15 amino acids. The CDR3 DNA is TGCGCCAGCAGCGCAGGGTACTATTCTAATGAAAAACTGTTTTTT. Translating gives CASSAGYYSNEKLFF.

This clone occurred once. The genes are TRBV12-3 or TRBV12-4 and TRBJ1-2; D is perhaps TRBD1 (5 bases). The CDR3 has 12 amino acids. Trimming took off 7 bases at V and 4 bases at J, with 10 bases between the two ends. The CDR3 region is CASTRGGYGYTF. CDR3 DNA: TGTGCCAGCACAAGGGGAGGCTATGGCTACACCTTC.

V and J are TRBV4-1 and TRBJ1-1, with D possibly matching TRBD1 (6 bases). Trimming shortened V by 4 bases and J by 2 bases, and 17 bases separated the two germline ends. The CDR3 has 16 residues. CDR1 and CDR2 (germline): MGHRA, YSYEKL. The CDR3 DNA is TGCGCCAGCAGCCCTACCCGCCGGGACACCAACACTGAAGCTTTCTTT. Translated, it gives CASSPTRRDTNTEAFF.

This chain links TRBV6-2 or TRBV6-3 with TRBJ2-7; D not resolved. This CDR3 has 14 residues. Trimming pared 4 bases from V and 1 base from J, leaving 11 bases between. The germline CDR1 and CDR2 sequences are MNHEY and SVGEGT. The chain's CDR3 is CASSSGQQSYEQYF. For the CDR3, the DNA is TGTGCCAGCAGTTCTGGGCAGCAATCCTACGAGCAGTACTTC.

V is TRBV9 and J is TRBJ2-2; 14 nucleotides align to TRBD2. Germline assignment: CDR1 SGDLS and CDR2 YYNGEE. CDR3 length: 18 residues. V trimming: 4 bases; J trimming: 7 bases; junction bases outside the gene matches: 12. Here the CDR3 reads CASSPYMGTSGGVGELFF. The CDR3 coding sequence is TGTGCCAGCAGCCCCTACATGGGGACTAGCGGGGGTGTCGGGGAGCTGTTTTTT.

The chain uses TRBV7-9 and TRBJ2-7, with 7 bases that match TRBD2. Germline V CDR1 and CDR2: SEHNR, FQNEAQ (reference sequence). The CDR3 has 14 amino acids. Germline trimming cut 3 bases from V and 3 bases from J; bases unmatched to any gene: 5. The CDR3 protein is CASSFSGLGYEQYF. CDR3 DNA sequence: TGTGCCAGCAGCTTCAGCGGACTAGGCTACGAGCAGTACTTC.

This chain links TRBV5-1 with TRBJ2-5; D is perhaps TRBD2 (5 bases). This CDR3 region has 13 residues. The V gene lost 4 bases and the J gene lost 0 bases, with 7 bases spanning the gap. Per germline, CDR1 SGHRS and CDR2 YFSETQ. The CDR3 DNA reads TGCGCCAGCAGCGCGGACTACCAAGAGACCCAGTACTTC. As protein: CASSADYQETQYF.

The sample holds one count of this clone. CDR3 in DNA: TGTGCCAGCTCACAGAATGTCGACAGGGTGGTCTACAATGAGCAGTTCTTC. Protein: CASSQNVDRVVYNEQFF. This chain joins TRBV18 and TRBJ2-1; TRBD1 aligns across 7 bases. In germline, CDR1 is KGHSH, CDR2 LQKENI. The CDR3 length is 17 residues. Trimming at V came to 4 bases and at J to 3 bases, leaving 12 bases not matched to a gene.